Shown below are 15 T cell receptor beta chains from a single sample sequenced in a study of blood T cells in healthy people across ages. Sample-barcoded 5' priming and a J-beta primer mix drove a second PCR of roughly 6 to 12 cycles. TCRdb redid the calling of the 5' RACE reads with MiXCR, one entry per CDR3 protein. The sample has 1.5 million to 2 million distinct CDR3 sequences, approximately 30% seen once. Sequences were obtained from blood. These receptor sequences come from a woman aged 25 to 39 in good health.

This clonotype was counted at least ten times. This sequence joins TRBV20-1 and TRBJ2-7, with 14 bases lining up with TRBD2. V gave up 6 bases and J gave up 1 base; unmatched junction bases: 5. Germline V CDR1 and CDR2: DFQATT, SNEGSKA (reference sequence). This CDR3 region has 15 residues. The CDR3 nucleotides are TGCAGTGCCAAGGGACTAGCGGGAGCGTCCTACGAGCAGTACTTC. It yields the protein CSAKGLAGASYEQYF.

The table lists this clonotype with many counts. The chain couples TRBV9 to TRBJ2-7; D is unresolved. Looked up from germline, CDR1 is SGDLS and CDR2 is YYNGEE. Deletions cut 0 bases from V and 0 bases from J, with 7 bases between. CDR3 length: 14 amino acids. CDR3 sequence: CASSVDGSSYEQYF. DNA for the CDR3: TGTGCCAGCAGCGTAGACGGTAGCTCCTACGAGCAGTACTTC.

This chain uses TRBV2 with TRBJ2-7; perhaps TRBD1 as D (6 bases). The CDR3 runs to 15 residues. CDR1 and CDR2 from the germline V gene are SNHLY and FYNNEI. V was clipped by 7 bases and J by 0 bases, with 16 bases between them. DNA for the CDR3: TGTGCCAGCACCCCTCGGACAGATTTCTCCTACGAGCAGTACTTC. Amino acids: CASTPRTDFSYEQYF.

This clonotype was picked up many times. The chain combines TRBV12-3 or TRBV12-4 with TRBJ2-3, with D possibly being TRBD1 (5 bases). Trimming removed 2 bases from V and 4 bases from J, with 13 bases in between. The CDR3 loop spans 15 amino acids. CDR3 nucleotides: TGTGCCAGCAGTTTACAGGGCGGTGGTGCAGATACGCAGTATTTT. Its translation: CASSLQGGGADTQYF.

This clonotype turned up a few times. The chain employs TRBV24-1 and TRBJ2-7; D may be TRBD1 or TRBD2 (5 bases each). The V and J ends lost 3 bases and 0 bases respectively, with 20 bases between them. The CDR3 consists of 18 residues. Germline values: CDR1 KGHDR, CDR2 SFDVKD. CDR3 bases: TGTGCCACCAGTGATCACCCGAGGGTCGGGACGGACTCCTACGAGCAGTACTTC. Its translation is CATSDHPRVGTDSYEQYF.

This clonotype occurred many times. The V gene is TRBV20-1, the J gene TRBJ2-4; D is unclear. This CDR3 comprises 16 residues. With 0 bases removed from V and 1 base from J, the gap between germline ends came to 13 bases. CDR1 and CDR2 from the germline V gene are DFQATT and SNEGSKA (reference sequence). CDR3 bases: TGCAGTGCTAGAGAGTGGGAAACCATCGCCAAAAACATTCAGTACTTC. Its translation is CSAREWETIAKNIQYF.

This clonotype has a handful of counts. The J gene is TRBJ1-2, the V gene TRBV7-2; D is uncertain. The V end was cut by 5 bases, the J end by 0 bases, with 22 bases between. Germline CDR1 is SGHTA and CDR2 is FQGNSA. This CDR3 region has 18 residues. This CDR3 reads CASSPPPTPGRANYGYTF. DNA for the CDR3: TGTGCCAGCAGCCCCCCTCCTACCCCGGGCAGAGCTAACTATGGCTACACCTTC.

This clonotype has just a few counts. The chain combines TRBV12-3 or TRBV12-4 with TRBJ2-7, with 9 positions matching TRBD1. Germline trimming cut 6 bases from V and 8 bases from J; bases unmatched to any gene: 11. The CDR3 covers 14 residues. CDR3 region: CASSLPGQGSQQYF. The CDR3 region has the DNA TGTGCCAGCAGCCTCCCGGGACAGGGCTCTCAGCAGTACTTC.

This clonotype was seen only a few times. The CDR3 DNA is TGCAGTGCTAGAGACCCTGACAGTGCAACTAATGAAAAACTGTTTTTT. Protein sequence: CSARDPDSATNEKLFF. V usage is TRBV20-1 and J usage is TRBJ1-4, with D maybe TRBD1 (5 bases). Per germline, CDR1 DFQATT and CDR2 SNEGSKA (reference sequence). This CDR3 is built from 16 residues. V lost 0 bases, J lost 0 bases, and 11 bases lay in between.

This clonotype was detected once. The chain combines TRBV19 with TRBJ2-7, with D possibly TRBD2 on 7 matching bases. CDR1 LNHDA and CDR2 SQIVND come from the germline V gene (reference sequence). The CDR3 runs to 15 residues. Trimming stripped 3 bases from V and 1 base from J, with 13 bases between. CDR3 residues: CASSIAGAGSYEQYF. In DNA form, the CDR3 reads TGTGCCAGTAGTATCGCGGGGGCCGGATCCTACGAGCAGTACTTC.

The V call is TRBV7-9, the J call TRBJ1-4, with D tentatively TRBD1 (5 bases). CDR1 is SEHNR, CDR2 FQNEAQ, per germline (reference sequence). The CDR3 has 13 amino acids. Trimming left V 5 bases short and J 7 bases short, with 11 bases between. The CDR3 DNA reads TGTGCCAGCAGCAGGGGTTTTGGTGAAAAACTGTTTTTT. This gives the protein CASSRGFGEKLFF.

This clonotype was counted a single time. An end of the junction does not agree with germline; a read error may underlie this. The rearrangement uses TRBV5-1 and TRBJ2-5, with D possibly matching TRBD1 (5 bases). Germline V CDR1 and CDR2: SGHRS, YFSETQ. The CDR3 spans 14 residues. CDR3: CASRLGLPQETQYF. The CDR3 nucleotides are TGCGCCAGCCGCTTGGGGCTCCCTCAGGAGACCCAGTACTTC.

CDR3 sequence: CASTLWGGEGTQYF. Written as DNA, the CDR3 is TGTGCCAGCACCCTGTGGGGCGGAGAAGGGACCCAGTACTTC. The V call is TRBV12-3 or TRBV12-4, the J call TRBJ2-5, with TRBD1 as a possible D gene (5 bases). The CDR3 length is 14 residues. V lost 7 bases, J lost 7 bases, and 19 bases lay in between.

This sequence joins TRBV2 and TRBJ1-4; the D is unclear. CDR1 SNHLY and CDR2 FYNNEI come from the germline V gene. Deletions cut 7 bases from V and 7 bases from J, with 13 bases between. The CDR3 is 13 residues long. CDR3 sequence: CASKGDSFEKLFF. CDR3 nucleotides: TGTGCCAGCAAAGGAGATTCATTTGAAAAACTGTTTTTT.

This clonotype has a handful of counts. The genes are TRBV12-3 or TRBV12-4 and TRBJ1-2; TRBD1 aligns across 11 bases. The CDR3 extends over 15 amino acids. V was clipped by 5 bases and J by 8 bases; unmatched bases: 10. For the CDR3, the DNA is TGTGCCAGCAGTAAACAGGACAGGGGGCTGGGGGGCTACACCTTC. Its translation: CASSKQDRGLGGYTF.